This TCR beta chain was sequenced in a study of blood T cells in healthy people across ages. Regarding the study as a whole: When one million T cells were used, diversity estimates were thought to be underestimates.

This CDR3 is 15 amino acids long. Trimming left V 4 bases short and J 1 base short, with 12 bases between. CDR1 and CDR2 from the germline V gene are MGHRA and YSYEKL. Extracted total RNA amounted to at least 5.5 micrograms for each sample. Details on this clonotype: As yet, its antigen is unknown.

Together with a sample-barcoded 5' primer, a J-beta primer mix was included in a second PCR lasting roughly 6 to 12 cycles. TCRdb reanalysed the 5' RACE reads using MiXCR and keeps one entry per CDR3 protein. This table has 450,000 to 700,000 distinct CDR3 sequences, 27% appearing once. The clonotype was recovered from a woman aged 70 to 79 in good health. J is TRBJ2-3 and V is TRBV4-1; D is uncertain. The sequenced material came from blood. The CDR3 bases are TGCGCCAGCAGCCGATCTCTCCTCGGCACAGATACGCAGTATTTT. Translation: CASSRSLLGTDTQYF.